This T cell receptor (beta chain) was profiled in a study of cytomegalovirus exposure and HLA in healthy donors (dated by TCRdb to 2016 to 2017). Study-wide context: According to a later analysis, the 110 or so validation repertoires were produced on the same platform as the 600 to 850 repertoires of the first cohort. The aim of the study was to test whether cataloging public T cell receptors could identify signatures of past pathogen exposure. In addition to the first cohort of 650 to 800 subjects, a separate validation cohort of 100 to 150 different subjects was used. To predict cytomegalovirus infection status, the study brought together high-throughput TCR immunosequencing, statistical association of individual TCRs with disease status, and machine learning. Study-wide conclusions, independent of this receptor: Of the cluster scores, roughly 95% were above 0 in a later analysis, which found that TCRs clustered in the first cohort also tended to co-occur in the 95 to 150 validation repertoires. A later analysis had no HLA typing for the validation cohort, so co-occurrence there was scored across all 130 or so repertoires. Cytomegalovirus status was reported to be diagnosed by the classifier with high specificity and sensitivity in both the original and validation cohorts. The authors suggested that the approach could potentially be extended to other disease states and immunological phenotypes. A total of some 180 TCR beta chains were listed by the study as associated with cytomegalovirus. Most TCR sequences were seen in very few donors, while some public TCRs were found in many individuals. In vitro tests confirmed that a few of the cytomegalovirus-associated TCR beta chains recognize cytomegalovirus antigens.

Donors formed part of the validation cohort, which comprised approximately 130 subjects and was distinct from the first cohort of 550 to 850 subjects. Library prep was done by the immunoSEQ multiplex PCR assay. The paper's processing steps were these. A statistical classification framework was built to diagnose cytomegalovirus status from the catalog of TCR beta chain sequences. TCRdb provides this immuneACCESS table in a form limited to in-frame rearrangements. Some clones are lacking; in checked studies, under half of them reflect an unresolved V gene, and why the rest are absent is not known. The D gene and trimming were derived from the DNA, and the V and J assignments and clone size from that table. Present in this sample are about 56,000 clones, around nine tenths of which were seen just once. Around 1.1% of the sample is held by the ten biggest clonotypes. CDR1 and CDR2 were assigned from the germline V gene as MRHNA and SNTAGT. The CDR3 measures 14 amino acids from cysteine to phenylalanine. The kept DNA is CDR3 alone, 42 bases in frame from the first base. V and J are trimmed by 6 bases and 7 bases, and the gene matches miss 8 bases of the junction.

Of note for this clone: Its antigen remains unidentified. Base qualities are missing; no much larger clone stands one base away.

The receptor's source is a man aged 18 to 29 in good health and CMV-seronegative. The chain was built from TRBV6-4 and TRBJ2-1; 8 bases in the middle match TRBD2. The sequencing input was PBMCs. CDR3 region: CASRGSGSGNEQFF. The DNA sequence is as follows: TGTGCCAGCAGGGGCAGCGGGAGTGGGAATGAGCAGTTCTTC.